Presented here are 13 T cell receptor beta chains from one specimen sequenced in a study of immune evolution from preneoplasia to lung adenocarcinoma. Method: immunoSEQ multiplex PCR; TCRdb's copy keeps in-frame clones and lacks some. The table includes 11,000 to 15,000 clones, approximately 85% detected once. Specimen: FFPE lung adenocarcinoma in situ tissue. The receptors originated from a donor aged 70 or over with lung adenocarcinoma.

This clone was observed a handful of times. The genes are TRBV9 and TRBJ1-2; the match to TRBD1 covers 8 bases. Trimming took 3 bases from V and 8 from J; bases not matched to a gene: 12. Germline CDR1 SGDLS, CDR2 YYNGEE. The CDR3 consists of 15 residues. In DNA form, the CDR3 reads TGTGCCAGCAGCGCGCATCAGGGGGCTGGGGAGGGCTACACCTTC. As protein: CASSAHQGAGEGYTF.

This chain uses TRBV30 with TRBJ2-3; a possible D gene is TRBD1 (5 bases). V was clipped by 4 bases and J by 3 bases, with 11 bases between them. Germline V lookup: CDR1 GTSNPN, CDR2 SVGIG (reference sequence). The CDR3 is 13 residues long. CDR3 protein: CAWNLKGTDTQYF. In DNA, the CDR3 is TGTGCCTGGAACCTGAAGGGGACAGATACGCAGTATTTT.

The V gene is TRBV18, the J gene TRBJ2-1; D is perhaps TRBD1 (6 bases). Trimming pared 2 bases from V and 7 bases from J, leaving 12 bases between. The germline CDR1 and CDR2 sequences are KGHSH and LQKENI. This CDR3 is built from 14 residues. DNA for the CDR3: TGTGCCAGCTCACCAGTGGGGGCTCTGAATGAGCAGTTCTTC. Protein product: CASSPVGALNEQFF.

The chain combines TRBV19 with TRBJ2-1; TRBD2 aligns across 11 bases. Germline V gives CDR1 LNHDA, CDR2 SQIVND (reference sequence). The ends lost 4 bases at V and 6 bases at J; junction bases unmatched: 11. This CDR3 is built from 17 residues. CDR3 protein: CASSTFTSGSTINEQFF. CDR3 DNA: TGTGCCAGTAGTACCTTCACTAGCGGGAGTACGATCAATGAGCAGTTCTTC.

The CDR3 sequence: CASSLELAEVDTQYF. DNA for the CDR3: TGTGCCAGCAGCTTAGAACTAGCGGAAGTAGATACGCAGTATTTT. The chain couples TRBV7-9 to TRBJ2-3; 8 positions agree with TRBD2. CDR3 length: 15 amino acids. Germline CDR1 is SEHNR and CDR2 is FQNEAQ (reference sequence). The V and J ends lost 1 base and 5 bases, in that order; junction bases with no gene match: 5. The full variable domain, rest sourced from reference TRBV7-9 and TRBJ2-3, is DTGVSQNPRHKITKRGQNVTFRCDPISEHNRLYWYRQTLGQGPEFLTYFQNEAQLEKSRLLSDRFSAERPKGSFSTLEIQRTEQGDSAMYLCASSLELAEVDTQYFGPGTRLTVL.

The V gene is TRBV4-3, the J gene TRBJ2-1; 11 positions agree with TRBD2. The trim removed 0 bases at V and 5 bases at J, leaving 3 bases unmatched. Germline V gene data show CDR1 as LGHNA and CDR2 as YSLEER. This CDR3 is built from 16 residues. The CDR3, as DNA: TGCGCCAGCAGCCAAGATGGGACTAGCGGAGACAATGAGCAGTTCTTC. It yields the protein CASSQDGTSGDNEQFF.

This clone was seen once. The V gene is TRBV6-6, the J gene TRBJ2-1, with 13 bases matching TRBD2. This CDR3 comprises 16 residues. V gave up 2 bases and J gave up 7 bases; unmatched junction bases: 5. Germline assignment: CDR1 MNHNY and CDR2 SVGAGI (reference sequence). The CDR3 coding sequence is TGTGCCAGCAGTTACCCCGGGACTAGCGGGATTAATGAGCAGTTCTTC. Translating gives CASSYPGTSGINEQFF.

Here the CDR3 reads CASSLTMAGGYEQYF. The CDR3 DNA reads as TGTGCCAGCAGTTTAACCATGGCAGGGGGCTACGAGCAGTACTTC. The genes are TRBV28 and TRBJ2-7; 7 positions match TRBD1. The CDR3 totals 15 residues. Germline V lookup: CDR1 MDHEN, CDR2 SYDVKM. The J segment lost 3 bases and the V segment lost 2 bases, leaving 7 bases of the junction unmatched.

The chain carries TRBV2 and TRBJ2-1, with unresolved D. The germline gives CDR1 SNHLY, CDR2 FYNNEI. The CDR3 spans 13 residues. Trimming took 6 bases from V and 0 from J, leaving 6 bases between them. The CDR3: CASRPTSYNEQFF. CDR3 nucleotide sequence: TGTGCCAGCAGGCCAACCTCCTACAATGAGCAGTTCTTC.

V usage is TRBV5-4 and J usage is TRBJ2-7; D possibly matches TRBD1 or TRBD2 (5 bases each). Trimming took off 1 base at V and 3 bases at J, with 14 bases between the two ends. Germline CDR1 and CDR2: SGHNT and YYREEE (reference sequence). The length of the CDR3 is 15 residues. CDR3 sequence (DNA): TGTGCCAGCAGCTTGAGTTGGGCAGGGAGCTACGAGCAGTACTTC. Protein sequence: CASSLSWAGSYEQYF.

The V and J genes are TRBV30 and TRBJ2-3, with TRBD2 as a possible D gene (7 bases). V shed 3 bases and J shed 3 bases, with 13 bases lying between them. Germline CDR1 and CDR2: GTSNPN and SVGIG (reference sequence). This CDR3 is built from 14 residues. The CDR3 here is CAWSRGGGTDTQYF. Written as DNA, the CDR3 is TGTGCCTGGAGCCGGGGAGGGGGAACAGATACGCAGTATTTT.

The chain joins TRBV6-1 to TRBJ2-5; the D call may be TRBD1 or TRBD2 (6 bases each). Per germline, CDR1 MNHNS and CDR2 SASEGT. The CDR3 runs to 15 residues. V was trimmed by 2 bases and J by 2 bases, leaving 12 bases between them. The CDR3 spells CASSEITGTQETQYF. CDR3 coding DNA: TGTGCCAGCAGTGAAATTACAGGGACTCAAGAGACCCAGTACTTC.

The chain uses TRBV7-9 and TRBJ1-4; TRBD1 aligns across 9 bases. The CDR3 has 13 amino acids. The germline V gene has CDR1 SEHNR and CDR2 FQNEAQ (reference sequence). Trimming removed 10 bases from V and 13 bases from J; junction bases left unmatched: 13. CDR3 in amino acids: CAIKDRGGIGLFF. The CDR3 nucleotides are TGTGCCATCAAGGACAGGGGAGGAATCGGACTGTTTTTT.